These 22 T cell receptor beta chains were sequenced from one sample in a study of shared clonotypes between healthy human individuals (dated by TCRdb to 2020 to 2021). The library relied on the immunoSEQ multiplex PCR assay. TCRdb mirrors the immuneACCESS table, restricted to in-frame sequences. Some clones are absent from its copies; in checked studies, under half trace to an unresolved V gene, and the reason for the others is unknown. The sample table holds around 1.1 million clones, of which 78% were seen once. The top ten constitute roughly 0.65% of the sample. Sequenced: memory CD4+ T cells from PBMCs. In the paper's terms, the cell subset or site label means: CD45RA-negative fraction. The receptor set was obtained from a young man in good health. Some clones in this sample may be carry-over from other donors' samples.

This clone appeared a single time. This chain connects TRBV5-1 to TRBJ1-1, with D uncertain. Trimming took 0 bases from V and 1 from J, leaving 10 bases between them. The CDR3 length is 15 residues. Germline V gene lookup returns CDR1 SGHRS and CDR2 YFSETQ. The CDR3 protein is CASSLEGGWNTEAFF. The CDR3 DNA reads as TGCGCCAGCAGCTTGGAAGGAGGTTGGAACACTGAAGCTTTCTTT.

The chain has TRBV5-4 and TRBJ2-7, with TRBD2 matching over 7 bases. The V gene end was trimmed by 4 bases and the J gene end by 2 bases; junction bases not matched to a gene: 9. This CDR3 spans 15 amino acids. Germline V gene lookup returns CDR1 SGHNT and CDR2 YYREEE (reference sequence). CDR3 residues: CASSPGLGTTYEQYF. DNA of the CDR3: TGTGCCAGCAGCCCCGGACTAGGGACCACCTACGAGCAGTACTTC. Together with reference TRBV5-4 and TRBJ2-7, the CDR3 gives the full variable domain: ETGVTQSPTHLIKTRGQQVTLRCSSQSGHNTVSWYQQALGQGPQFIFQYYREEENGRGNFPPRFSGLQFPNYSSELNVNALELDDSALYLCASSPGLGTTYEQYFGPGTRLTVT.

This clone was detected only a few times. The chain employs TRBV2 and TRBJ2-1; 11 bases are a match to TRBD1. CDR1 and CDR2 (germline): SNHLY, FYNNEI. This CDR3 is 15 amino acids long. V shed 5 bases and J 6 bases; nucleotides not matched to a gene: 6. The CDR3 DNA is TGTGCCAGCAGTCAGGAGGGACAGGGGGGCAATGAGCAGTTCTTC. Its protein product is CASSQEGQGGNEQFF. Together with reference TRBV2 and TRBJ2-1, the CDR3 gives the full variable domain: EPEVTQTPSHQVTQMGQEVILRCVPISNHLYFYWYRQILGQKVEFLVSFYNNEISEKSEIFDDQFSVERPDGSNFTLKIRSTKLEDSAMYFCASSQEGQGGNEQFFGPGTRLTVL.

The genes are TRBV5-1 and TRBJ1-3; 11 bases are shared with TRBD1. The CDR3 consists of 17 residues. CDR1 is SGHRS, CDR2 YFSETQ, per germline. V shed 4 bases and J 3 bases; nucleotides not matched to a gene: 9. The DNA of the CDR3 is TGCGCCAGCAGCCAGGCTTGGACAGGGGGCTTTGGAAACACCATATATTTT. Translated, it gives CASSQAWTGGFGNTIYF.

This chain links TRBV5-1 with TRBJ2-7, with TRBD2 as a possible D gene (5 bases). The germline CDR1 and CDR2 sequences are SGHRS and YFSETQ. Trimming removed 1 base at V and 3 bases at J, with 8 bases between. The CDR3 has 13 amino acids. The DNA of the CDR3 is TGCGCCAGCAGCTTGTTAGCGAACTACGAGCAGTACTTC. It is translated as CASSLLANYEQYF.

The chain combines TRBV5-1 with TRBJ2-1, with D possibly being TRBD2 (6 bases). CDR1 and CDR2 from the germline V gene are SGHRS and YFSETQ. The CDR3 has 15 residues. V dropped 1 base and J dropped 4 bases, with 12 bases sitting between them. The CDR3 nucleotides are TGCGCCAGCAGCTTGCGGGAGCGGATGTACAATGAGCAGTTCTTC. Its translation: CASSLRERMYNEQFF. Filled out from reference TRBV5-1 and TRBJ2-1, the complete variable domain reads KAGVTQTPRYLIKTRGQQVTLSCSPISGHRSVSWYQQTPGQGLQFLFEYFSETQRNKGNFPGRFSGRQFSNSRSEMNVSTLELGDSALYLCASSLRERMYNEQFFGPGTRLTVL.

V is TRBV16 and J is TRBJ1-1; D is uncertain. CDR3 length: 13 residues. CDR1 is KGHSY, CDR2 FQNENV, per germline. V lost 0 bases and J 10 bases, leaving 12 bases between the germline ends. Written as DNA, the CDR3 is TGTGCCAGCAGCCAATCCCCGAACGAGGTAGCTTTCTTT. Translated, it gives CASSQSPNEVAFF.

The J gene is TRBJ2-2, the V gene TRBV25-1, with unresolved D. V dropped 0 bases and J dropped 4 bases, with 9 bases sitting between them. CDR3 length: 15 amino acids. The germline V gene has CDR1 MGHDK and CDR2 SYGVNS. For the CDR3, the DNA is TGTGCCAGCAGTGAATATGACTCCAGCACCGGGGAGCTGTTTTTT. Protein: CASSEYDSSTGELFF. Full variable domain (rest looked up from reference TRBV25-1 and TRBJ2-2): EADIYQTPRYLVIGTGKKITLECSQTMGHDKMYWYQQDPGMELHLIHYSYGVNSTEKGDLSSESTVSRIRTEHFPLTLESARPSHTSQYLCASSEYDSSTGELFFGEGSRLTVL.

The V and J genes are TRBV7-3 and TRBJ1-1, with TRBD1 matching 7 bases. Germline CDR1 SGHTA, CDR2 FQGTGA. The CDR3 extends over 13 amino acids. Unmatched junction bases numbered 2, after V lost 2 bases and J lost 5 bases. The CDR3 loop is CASSLQQGTEAFF. CDR3 bases: TGTGCCAGCAGCTTACAACAGGGGACTGAAGCTTTCTTT.

J is TRBJ2-7 and V is TRBV6-5; no clear D. The V gene lost 4 bases and the J gene lost 5 bases, with 9 bases spanning the gap. The CDR3 runs to 12 residues. Germline CDR1 and CDR2: MNHEY and SVGAGI. The CDR3 coding sequence is TGTGCCAGCAGTTTAGGGTACAACGAGCAGTACTTC. Amino acids: CASSLGYNEQYF.

The chain couples TRBV6-6 to TRBJ2-5; tentative D call: TRBD2 (5 bases). The J call may be incorrect, as the DNA end agrees better with TRBJ2-7. The CDR3 runs 11 residues. Looked up from germline, CDR1 is MNHNY and CDR2 is SVGAGI (reference sequence). Written as DNA, the CDR3 is TGTGCCAGCGCAGGCGGGTACGAGCAGTACTTC. The encoded protein is CASAGGYEQYF.

V is TRBV11-2 and J is TRBJ2-1, with a possible D match to TRBD1 (5 bases). Trimming removed 1 base at V and 1 base at J, with 14 bases between. Germline assignment: CDR1 SGHAT and CDR2 FQNNGV. The CDR3 sequence is 17 residues long. CDR3 protein: CASSLAIQGRSYNEQFF. CDR3 nucleotides: TGTGCCAGCAGCTTAGCTATCCAGGGAAGATCCTACAATGAGCAGTTCTTC.

This chain uses TRBV5-4 with TRBJ2-3; TRBD2 agrees at 13 bases. V was clipped by 3 bases and J by 4 bases; unmatched bases: 8. This CDR3 region has 17 residues. Germline V gives CDR1 SGHNT, CDR2 YYREEE (reference sequence). The CDR3 DNA is TGTGCCAGCAGCTCCGGACAACTAGCGGGAGGGGCAGATACGCAGTATTTT. Amino acids: CASSSGQLAGGADTQYF.

This clone was seen a single time. The V call is TRBV30, the J call TRBJ2-6; 7 positions agree with TRBD1. The germline CDR1 and CDR2 sequences are GTSNPN and SVGIG (reference sequence). There are 15 residues in the CDR3. V gave up 1 base and J gave up 5 bases; unmatched junction bases: 5. The CDR3 protein is CAWSADRAWANVLTF. CDR3 coding DNA: TGTGCCTGGAGTGCAGACAGGGCCTGGGCCAACGTCCTGACTTTC.

V usage is TRBV28 and J usage is TRBJ2-5; D not certain. The CDR3 spans 16 residues. V was clipped by 3 bases and J by 3 bases, with 17 bases between them. Germline CDR1 and CDR2: MDHEN and SYDVKM. CDR3 region: CASSLSDIFREETQYF. The CDR3, as DNA: TGTGCCAGCAGTTTGTCCGACATTTTTCGCGAAGAGACCCAGTACTTC. Based on the CDR3 plus reference TRBV28 and TRBJ2-5, the full variable domain is DVKVTQSSRYLVKRTGEKVFLECVQDMDHENMFWYRQDPGLGLRLIYFSYDVKMKEKGDIPEGYSVSREKKERFSLILESASTNQTSMYLCASSLSDIFREETQYFGPGTRLLVL.

The chain recombines TRBV7-2 with TRBJ1-2, with TRBD1 matching over 7 bases. The J segment lost 4 bases and the V segment lost 1 base, leaving 6 bases of the junction unmatched. CDR3 length equals 15 residues. Germline V gives CDR1 SGHTA, CDR2 FQGNSA. The CDR3 here is CASSLEGALTYGYTF. The DNA of the CDR3 is TGTGCCAGCAGCTTAGAGGGGGCTCTAACCTATGGCTACACCTTC.

V and J are TRBV2 and TRBJ1-1; 8 bases map to TRBD1. V lost 6 bases and J lost 4; bases outside the gene matches: 4. The germline V gene encodes CDR1 SNHLY and CDR2 FYNNEI. The length of the CDR3 is 13 residues. The CDR3: CASSLQGVTEAFF. The DNA for the CDR3 is TGTGCCAGCAGCCTACAGGGGGTCACTGAAGCTTTCTTT.

V gene TRBV6-6 combines with J gene TRBJ1-2; D not resolved. The germline V gene encodes CDR1 MNHNY and CDR2 SVGAGI (reference sequence). The CDR3 consists of 13 residues. The V end was cut by 5 bases, the J end by 6 bases, with 13 bases between. In DNA form, the CDR3 reads TGTGCCAGCAGTCCTCGGACCACGAATGGCTACACCTTC. As protein: CASSPRTTNGYTF.

The rearrangement uses TRBV6-5 and TRBJ1-4, with D hard to call. CDR1 and CDR2 (germline): MNHEY, SVGAGI. The CDR3 covers 13 residues. Trimming took 5 bases from V and 3 from J, leaving 7 bases between them. In DNA form, the CDR3 reads TGTGCCAGCAGTCAGCCACCTAATGAAAAACTGTTTTTT. Protein product: CASSQPPNEKLFF.

This sequence joins TRBV6-1 and TRBJ2-2, with no clear D. The CDR3 runs to 14 residues. The V gene lost 8 bases and the J gene lost 1 base, with 11 bases spanning the gap. Per the germline V gene, CDR1 is MNHNS and CDR2 is SASEGT. CDR3 in DNA: TGTGCCAGCGGCATTGGGATGAACACCGGGGAGCTGTTTTTT. Translating it yields CASGIGMNTGELFF.

CDR3 sequence: CASSLELREQYF. The CDR3 coding sequence is TGTGCCAGCAGCTTAGAACTAAGGGAGCAGTACTTC. J is TRBJ2-7 and V is TRBV7-2; D unclear. V was shortened by 1 base and J by 7 bases, with 8 bases between the two germline ends. Germline V CDR1 and CDR2: SGHTA, FQGNSA. The CDR3 spans 12 residues.

This sequence joins TRBV7-2 and TRBJ2-5; 9 bases line up with TRBD2. Germline V lookup: CDR1 SGHTA, CDR2 FQGNSA. This CDR3 is built from 16 residues. J was trimmed by 5 bases and V by 3 bases; bases with no gene match: 10. CDR3 sequence: CASSLTSGPGGETQYF. DNA of the CDR3: TGTGCCAGCAGCTTGACTAGCGGCCCAGGAGGGGAGACCCAGTACTTC.